The source of this T cell receptor beta chain is a study of identifying expanded T cells in peripheral blood. V lost 5 bases, J lost 11 bases, and 7 bases stayed unmatched. There are 13 residues in the CDR3. The germline V gene encodes CDR1 MNHEY and CDR2 SMNVEV (reference sequence). The method was immunoSEQ multiplex PCR; TCRdb's version includes in-frame clones alone and lacks a portion of them. The sample records 80,000 to 95,000 clones, about nine tenths being singletons. This clonotype was obtained from a person aged 18-70 years in good health. The V call is TRBV27, the J call TRBJ1-2; 11 bases map to TRBD1. The source material was blood. CDR3 in amino acids: CASSRGGQGAYTF. CDR3 in DNA: TGTGCCAGCAGTCGTGGTGGACAGGGGGCTTACACCTTC.